This entry describes one T cell receptor (beta chain). Its antigen has not been determined. Qualities for individual bases were not recorded, and no much larger clone is one base off. This entry belongs to a study of vaccination effects on CD4 cells after COVID-19 (dated by TCRdb to between 2021 and 2024). Regarding the study in general: Post-vaccine samples across the study were collected a median of 72 days after the second dose, with a range of 14 to 241. SARS-CoV-2 spike-specific CD4+ TCR repertoires from before and after mRNA vaccination were compared in COVID-19 convalescent patients and in infection-naive vaccine recipients. Cultures from other donors in the study were sequenced with the Oncomine TCR Beta short-read assay on an Illumina iSeq 100. A total of 10 COVID-19 convalescent patients and a handful of SARS-CoV-2-naive healthy vaccine recipients were included in the full study. General conclusions and limits of the study: In healthy vaccine recipients, vaccine-induced clones were almost all SARS-CoV-2 mono-reactive, with only 1 of 255 cross-reactive with common cold coronaviruses. Marked clonal contraction was observed in both infection-induced and vaccine-induced clones at late post-vaccination timepoints, consistent with waning T cell responses. Only a small number of convalescent patients were included, and no early post-infection timepoints were available, which limited the study.

In the ViraFEST assay, PBMC were stimulated with viral peptide pools, and antigen-specific CD4+ T cell clonotypes were then identified by expansion using TCR sequencing. After 10 to 11 days of culture, CD4+ T cells were isolated with the EasySep CD4+ T cell isolation kit. Each participant received two doses of an mRNA SARS-CoV-2 vaccine, either BNT162b2 or mRNA-1273. Healthy vaccine recipients had no prior SARS-CoV-2 infection, confirmed by negative nucleocapsid antibodies before and after vaccination. Around 2.1 million PBMC per well were cultured with about 10 ug/ml peptides in IMDM containing approximately 4.6% human AB serum, approximately 9.9 IU/ml IL-2 and gentamicin. On days 3 and 7, half of the culture medium was replaced with fresh IL-2-containing medium. Each peptide stimulation condition was cultured in triplicate wells unless otherwise noted. PBMC were separated from whole blood using Ficoll-Paque Plus gradient centrifugation and were then either cryopreserved at -140C or used fresh. The spike proteins of SARS-CoV-2 and of the common cold coronaviruses HCoV-NL63, HCoV-OC43 and HCoV-229E were spanned by overlapping peptide pools. Genomic DNA was extracted from cultured CD4+ T cells with the QIAamp micro DNA kit.

Libraries were built with the immunoSEQ multiplex PCR assay. TCR beta CDR3 sequencing was performed on DNA from the cultured, isolated CD4+ T cells. The authors' analysis ran thus. The analysis removed non-productive TCR sequences, trimmed reads to the CDR3 region, and retained only CDR3s that were 7 or more amino acids long. The MANAFEST web app was used to pick out antigen-specific clonotypes by comparing their expansion in peptide wells with that in reference cultures. To count as positive, a clone had to show expansion at FDR<0.05 compared with the reference and with all other wells, an odds ratio above 5, and a frequency above 0.1% in two replicate wells. A clonotype was called cross-reactive if it was significantly expanded both in SARS-CoV-2 spike wells and in at least one common cold coronavirus spike condition. Levenshtein distance calculated with the stringdist R package was used to assess CDR3 similarity, and unrooted trees were constructed with ape in R 3.6.1. TCRdb re-hosts the immuneACCESS table, in-frame sequences only. Its copies lack some clones; in the studies checked, an unresolved V gene accounts for under half of them, and the cause for the rest is not known. The V and J calls and the clone size are those of that table, but D and trimming were determined from the DNA. The sample yields around 16,000 clones; about three quarters were counted once. The biggest ten clones account for under 20% of the sample.

CDR1 and CDR2, looked up from the germline V gene, are SNHLY and FYNNEI. A distance of 18 bases separates the germline ends of V and J, which lose 6 bases and 6 bases respectively. Reading from cysteine to phenylalanine, the CDR3 counts 15 amino acids. Only CDR3 DNA is held: 45 bases, read in frame from base 1. The receptor chain draws on TRBV2 and TRBJ1-5; TRBD1 might be the D gene, on 6 matching bases. The clonotype originates from a human donor who received a COVID-19 vaccine. The sequenced sample was CD4+ T cells from PBMCs cultured with HCoV-NL63 spike peptides, obtained after COVID-19 vaccination. In light of the paper, this sample's cell subset or site label describes: HCoV-NL63 spike overlapping peptide pool stimulation. The CDR3 protein sequence reads: CASSPQGRLGQPQHF. The nucleotide sequence reads as follows: TGTGCCAGCAGCCCGCAGGGGAGGTTGGGTCAGCCCCAGCATTTT.